Included here is one T cell receptor (beta chain) sequence, with context. The antigen it recognizes is unknown. Base-call qualities are not available, and no considerably larger clone is one nucleotide away. The sample is drawn from a study of cytomegalovirus exposure and HLA in healthy donors (dated by TCRdb to about 2017). For context, the study as a whole: According to a later analysis, the approximately 130 validation repertoires were produced on the same platform as the roughly 600 repertoires of the first cohort. The study combined high-throughput TCR immunosequencing, statistical association of individual TCRs with disease status, and machine learning to predict cytomegalovirus infection status. The study aimed to test whether signatures of past pathogen exposure could be identified by cataloging public T cell receptors. Along with the approximately 670-subject first cohort, a separate validation cohort of over 90 different subjects was used.

Beyond this particular receptor, the publication reports: The validation cohort had no HLA typing available for a later analysis, so co-occurrence within that cohort was assessed over all 130 or so repertoires. Subsequent analysis determined that TCRs grouped into clusters in the first cohort also showed a tendency toward co-occurrence across the roughly 120 validation repertoires, and about 94% of cluster scores exceeded 0. The study listed 150 to 200 TCR beta chains as associated with cytomegalovirus. Most TCR sequences were observed very rarely across donors, whereas some public TCRs were present in many individuals. A few of the identified cytomegalovirus-associated TCR beta chains were confirmed in vitro to be specific for cytomegalovirus antigens. The classifier was reported to diagnose cytomegalovirus status with high specificity and sensitivity in both the original and validation cohorts. The authors suggested that the approach could potentially be extended to other disease states and immunological phenotypes.

The donors were included in the validation cohort of over a hundred subjects, a group kept apart from the 666-subject first cohort. The protocol used for the library was the immunoSEQ multiplex PCR assay. The study's own analysis went as follows. A statistical classification framework was developed to diagnose cytomegalovirus status using the catalog of TCR beta chain sequences. The table was pulled from immuneACCESS by TCRdb, which kept in-frame rearrangements only. Such tables lose some clones; where checked, under half of the loss comes from unresolved V genes, and the rest has no known cause. D and trimming come from the DNA, and the V and J calls and clone size come from that table. Across this sample there are 200,000 or so clones, with 80% to 90% seen only once. The ten largest account for around 15% of the sample. Input material: PBMCs. The TCR originated in a woman aged 25 to 39 in good health and CMV-seropositive.

The CDR3 protein is CASSFPGVHNEQFF. The DNA sequence is TGTGCCAGCAGCTTTCCGGGGGTCCACAATGAGCAGTTCTTC. The sequence is built from TRBV11-2 and TRBJ2-1; the D gene is possibly TRBD2, with 6 bases matching. Taken from the germline V gene, the CDR1 and CDR2 loops are SGHAT and FQNNGV. Including the terminal cysteine and phenylalanine, the CDR3 comprises 14 residues. Only the CDR3 DNA stays, 42 bases, in frame from base 1. Deletion took 3 bases off V and 5 bases off J, with a span of 11 bases between the germline ends.